A single sample is the source of the 11 T cell receptor beta chains below, sequenced in a study of shared clonotypes between healthy human individuals. Method: immunoSEQ multiplex PCR; TCRdb's copy keeps in-frame clones and lacks some. Of a few million clones in the sample, more than 80% were seen once. The sample was naive CD4+ T cells from PBMCs. Subset indicated: CD45RA+ positively selected. The receptors stem from a man in his late teens or twenties in good health. Some clones in this sample may be carry-over from other donors' samples.

V gene TRBV7-8 combines with J gene TRBJ1-1; tentative D call: TRBD1 (5 bases). Between the trimmed V and J ends, which lost 2 bases and 5 bases, there was a span of 15 bases. The CDR3 is 15 amino acids. Germline-derived CDR1 and CDR2 are SGHVS and FQNEAQ. The CDR3 DNA follows: TGTGCCAGCAGCTTACTCAGGGTACGTGGAACTGAAGCTTTCTTT. It yields the protein CASSLLRVRGTEAFF.

In nucleotides, the CDR3 is TGCGCCAGCAGCCTTACGGAGGCAGGGTACGAGCAGTACTTC. Amino acids: CASSLTEAGYEQYF. The chain employs TRBV5-1 and TRBJ2-7; D assignment may be TRBD1 or TRBD2 (5 bases each). The CDR3 contains 14 residues. Trimming pared 4 bases from V and 4 bases from J, leaving 15 bases between. Germline V gene lookup returns CDR1 SGHRS and CDR2 YFSETQ.

This clone was found once. The chain combines TRBV30 with TRBJ2-4; 9 bases align to TRBD1. The CDR3 length is 18 residues. Germline V CDR1 and CDR2: GTSNPN, SVGIG (reference sequence). V was pared by 5 bases and J by 0 bases, with 14 bases of the junction left unmatched. Written as DNA, the CDR3 is TGTGCCTGGTCCCGGGACAGGGATCCATTACTAGCCAAAAACATTCAGTACTTC. Protein sequence: CAWSRDRDPLLAKNIQYF.

The chain carries TRBV25-1 and TRBJ2-5, with no clear D. V lost 6 bases, J lost 5 bases, and 19 bases lay in between. In germline, CDR1 is MGHDK, CDR2 SYGVNS. The CDR3 has 15 amino acids. The chain's CDR3 is CASRDPKGNVETQYF. In DNA, the CDR3 is TGTGCCAGCAGGGACCCCAAAGGGAATGTGGAGACCCAGTACTTC.

CDR3 in DNA: TGTGCCATCAGTTACAGGGTCGACGAGCAGTACTTC. Translated: CAISYRVDEQYF. V is TRBV10-3 and J is TRBJ2-7, with a tentative D call TRBD1 (6 bases). This CDR3 is 12 amino acids long. Per the germline V gene, CDR1 is ENHRY and CDR2 is SYGVKD. V was pared by 5 bases and J by 5 bases, with 10 bases between.

This chain links TRBV9 with TRBJ2-1; TRBD2 matches 12 bases. Germline-derived CDR1 and CDR2 are SGDLS and YYNGEE. With 4 bases clipped from V and 4 bases from J, the junction kept 3 bases outside the gene matches. The CDR3 is 15 amino acids. CDR3 sequence: CASSPSGREYNEQFF. Written as DNA, the CDR3 is TGTGCCAGCAGCCCTAGCGGGAGGGAGTACAATGAGCAGTTCTTC.

The chain combines TRBV18 with TRBJ2-5, with a possible D match to TRBD2 (5 bases). V lost 6 bases to trimming and J lost 0 bases, with 17 bases between them. The CDR3 extends over 16 amino acids. CDR1 KGHSH and CDR2 LQKENI come from the germline V gene. The CDR3: CASSDYTNSNQETQYF. In nucleotides, the CDR3 is TGTGCCAGCTCTGACTACACTAACTCAAACCAAGAGACCCAGTACTTC.

The gene calls are TRBV9 and TRBJ1-4, with D possibly TRBD1 on 5 matching bases. Germline V gene data show CDR1 as SGDLS and CDR2 as YYNGEE. The CDR3 runs to 13 residues. The germline V and J ends were trimmed by 4 bases and 7 bases, with 11 bases remaining between them. CDR3: CASSRGDSEKLFF. Written as DNA, the CDR3 is TGTGCCAGCAGCCGGGGGGACTCTGAAAAACTGTTTTTT.

The rearrangement links TRBV29-1 to TRBJ2-6; 8 nucleotides match TRBD2. The germline V gene encodes CDR1 SQVTM and CDR2 ANQGSEA. V was clipped by 3 bases and J by 8 bases; unmatched bases: 9. The length of the CDR3 is 15 residues. The CDR3 DNA follows: TGCAGCGTTGAGGGTTGGTTAGCGGGGACCAACGTCCTGACTTTC. This encodes CSVEGWLAGTNVLTF.

The gene calls are TRBV7-7 and TRBJ2-3, with 7 positions matching TRBD2. V lost 0 bases, J lost 0 bases, and 0 bases stayed unmatched. This CDR3 has 15 amino acids. Germline V gene lookup returns CDR1 SSHAT and CDR2 FNYEAQ (reference sequence). The CDR3 DNA follows: TGTGCCAGCAGCTTAGCTAGCGGGAGCACAGATACGCAGTATTTT. Amino acids: CASSLASGSTDTQYF.

Written as DNA, the CDR3 is TGCGCCAGCAGCCAAGATAACAGGGCTGATGGCTACACCTTC. This translates into CASSQDNRADGYTF. This rearrangement joins TRBV5-1 to TRBJ1-2, with D maybe TRBD1 (6 bases). V was trimmed by 4 bases and J by 6 bases, leaving 16 bases between them. Germline V lookup: CDR1 SGHRS, CDR2 YFSETQ. This CDR3 is built from 14 residues.